A single TCR beta chain is shown here with its context. Clinical history as reported by participants underpinned cohort assignment. This specimen comes from a study of blood T cell repertoires in COVID-19. About the study: The United States, Italy and Spain supplied acute and convalescent COVID-19 samples. Sources were T cells, B-cell-depleted T cells, or PBMCs; the material itself was cDNA or gDNA.

CDR3 length: 15 amino acids. Trimming removed 6 bases from V and 1 base from J, with 16 bases in between. Looked up from germline, CDR1 is SGHRS and CDR2 is YFSETQ. In the original processing: Estimation of nucleated cell counts relied on the amplification of reference gene primers. The method was immunoSEQ multiplex PCR; TCRdb's version includes in-frame clones alone and lacks a portion of them. D and trimming were read from the DNA, whereas the V and J calls and clone size are those reported in that table. The table has about 480,000 clones, roughly 88% seen once. This chain connects TRBV5-1 to TRBJ2-5, with D possibly being TRBD1 (6 bases). The sequence was collected from a woman in her forties who had recovered from COVID-19. The sample taken for sequencing was PBMCs or T cells enriched from blood (not recorded which). CDR3 sequence (DNA): TGCGCCAGCACCACTGGGGGCCAGACCCAAGAGACCCAGTACTTC. Translated: CASTTGGQTQETQYF.